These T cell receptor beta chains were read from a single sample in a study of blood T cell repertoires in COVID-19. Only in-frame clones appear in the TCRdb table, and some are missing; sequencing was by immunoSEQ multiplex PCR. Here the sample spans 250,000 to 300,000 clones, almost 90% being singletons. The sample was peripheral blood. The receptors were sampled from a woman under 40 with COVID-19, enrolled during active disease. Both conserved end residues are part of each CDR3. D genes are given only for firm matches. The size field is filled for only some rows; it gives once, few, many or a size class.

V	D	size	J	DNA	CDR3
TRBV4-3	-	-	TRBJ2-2	TGCGCCAGCAGCGCCAAATGGGGCGCCGGGGAGCTGTTTTTT	CASSAKWGAGELFF
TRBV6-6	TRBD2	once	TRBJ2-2	TGTGCCAGCAGTTACGCCGGGACTAGCGAGGCCGGGGAGCTGTTTTTT	CASSYAGTSEAGELFF
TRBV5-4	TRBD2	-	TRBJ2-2	TGTGCCAGCAGCTTGCTGGTAGCGGGAGTCACCGGGGAGCTGTTTTTT	CASSLLVAGVTGELFF
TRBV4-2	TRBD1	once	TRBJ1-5	TGTGCCAGCAGCCCCGGGACAGGGGCGGGCAATCAGCCCCAGCATTTT	CASSPGTGAGNQPQHF
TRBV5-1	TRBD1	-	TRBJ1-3	TGCGCCAGCAGCTCCACCCCCGGGACAGGGAACACCATATATTTT	CASSSTPGTGNTIYF
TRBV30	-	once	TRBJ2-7	TGTGCCTGGAGTGAAGCGAGAGAGCAGTACTTC	CAWSEAREQYF
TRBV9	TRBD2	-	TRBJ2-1	TGTGCCAGCAGCGTAGGACTAGCGGGAGCCTACAATGAGCAGTTCTTC	CASSVGLAGAYNEQFF
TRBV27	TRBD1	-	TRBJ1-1	TGTGCCAGCAGTTGGGGAGACAGGGTCGGCACTGAAGCTTTCTTT	CASSWGDRVGTEAFF
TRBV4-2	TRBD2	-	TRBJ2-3	TGTGCCAGCAGCCCGGGACTATCGGGCACAGATACGCAGTATTTT	CASSPGLSGTDTQYF
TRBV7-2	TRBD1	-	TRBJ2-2	TGTGCCAGCAGCACCATACAGGGGGTGTACACCGGGGAGCTGTTTTTT	CASSTIQGVYTGELFF
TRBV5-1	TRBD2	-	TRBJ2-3	TGCGCCAGCAGGGGTACTAGCGGGAGTACAGATACGCAGTATTTT	CASRGTSGSTDTQYF
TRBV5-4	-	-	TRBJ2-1	TGTGCCAGCAGCGCTGGACTGAACCTCTACAATGAGCAGTTCTTC	CASSAGLNLYNEQFF
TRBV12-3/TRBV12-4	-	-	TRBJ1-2	TGTGCCAGCAGTTTAGGGTCGGGGAACGGCTACACCTTC	CASSLGSGNGYTF
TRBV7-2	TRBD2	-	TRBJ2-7	TGTGCCAGCAGCTCGACTAGCGGGACTACCTACGAGCAGTACTTC	CASSSTSGTTYEQYF
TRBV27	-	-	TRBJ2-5	TGTGCCAGCAGTTTCCAACTAGGGGAGGCGGAGACCCAGTACTTC	CASSFQLGEAETQYF
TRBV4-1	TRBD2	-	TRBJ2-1	TGCGCCAGCAGCCAGGCAGGGACTAGCGGGAGCCGAGAGCAGTTCTTC	CASSQAGTSGSREQFF
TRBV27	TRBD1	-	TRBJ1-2	TGTGCCAGCATCAAGGGACAGAGCTATGGCTACACCTTC	CASIKGQSYGYTF
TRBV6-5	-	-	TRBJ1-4	TGTGCCAGCAGTTACTCTAAGGGGTTAGGTGAAAAACTGTTTTTT	CASSYSKGLGEKLFF
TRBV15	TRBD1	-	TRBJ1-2	TGTGCCACCAGCGGGGGACAGGGGAGAAATGGCTACACCTTC	CATSGGQGRNGYTF
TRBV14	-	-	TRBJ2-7	TGTGCCAGCAGCCAAGAACATTTCGAGCAGTACTTC	CASSQEHFEQYF
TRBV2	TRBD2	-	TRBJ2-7	TGTGCCAGCAGTGAAGTTGGGGGGGCCTACGAGCAGTACTTC	CASSEVGGAYEQYF
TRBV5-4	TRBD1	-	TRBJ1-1	TGTGCCAGCAGCTTCCGGACAGGGGGTTTGGCTTTCTTT	CASSFRTGGLAFF
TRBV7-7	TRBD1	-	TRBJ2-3	TGTGCTAGCAGCTTAGGGACAGGGAGCACAGATACGCAGTATTTT	CASSLGTGSTDTQYF
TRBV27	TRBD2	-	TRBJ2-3	TGTGCCAGCAGTCGGACTAGCGGAAGGCTTGGAACAGATACGCAGTATTTT	CASSRTSGRLGTDTQYF
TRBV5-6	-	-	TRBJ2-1	TGTGCCAGCAGCTTCCCTCGGCGCGGTTCCTACAATGAGCAGTTCTTC	CASSFPRRGSYNEQFF
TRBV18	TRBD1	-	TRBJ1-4	TGTGCCAGCTCACCCGAGGGGGCTCTAAATGAAAAACTGTTTTTT	CASSPEGALNEKLFF
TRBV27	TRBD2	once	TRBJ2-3	TGTGCCAGCAGTATTACGGGCTGGACTAGCGGGAGGGCTTCCACAGATACGCAGTATTTT	CASSITGWTSGRASTDTQYF
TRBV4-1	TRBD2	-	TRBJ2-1	TGCGCCAGCAGCCAAGACGGGACTAGTTTCTTGAATGAGCAGTTCTTC	CASSQDGTSFLNEQFF
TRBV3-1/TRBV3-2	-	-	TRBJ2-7	TGTGCCAGCAGCCCTTCCAGGACGGGAGTTACCGAGCAGTACTTC	CASSPSRTGVTEQYF
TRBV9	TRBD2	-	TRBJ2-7	TGTGCCAGCAGCGTAGCGGGAGGGAGCTCCTACGAGCAGTACTTC	CASSVAGGSSYEQYF
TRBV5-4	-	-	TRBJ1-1	TGTGCCAGCAGCTTATCTATCCCGAACACTGAAGCTTTCTTT	CASSLSIPNTEAFF
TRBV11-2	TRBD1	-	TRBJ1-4	TGTGCCAGCAGCTTAGGGACAGGGACCTTTAATGAAAAACTGTTTTTT	CASSLGTGTFNEKLFF
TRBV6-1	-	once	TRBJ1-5	TGTGCCAGCAGTGAAGTTCAGGGGAATCAGCCCCAGCATTTT	CASSEVQGNQPQHF
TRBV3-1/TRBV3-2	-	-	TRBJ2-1	TGTGCCAGCAGCCGGCAACAAGGGGCTACGCAGTTCTTC	CASSRQQGATQFF
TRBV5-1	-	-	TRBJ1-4	TGCGCCAGCAGACTGAGTGCAACTAATGAAAAACTGTTTTTT	CASRLSATNEKLFF
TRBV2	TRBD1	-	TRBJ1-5	TGTGCCAGCAGTAGGGACAGAGATCAGCCCCAGCATTTT	CASSRDRDQPQHF
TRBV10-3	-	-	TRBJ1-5	TGTGCCATCAGTGAGTCGAGGGTCCAGGATCAGCCCCAGCATTTT	CAISESRVQDQPQHF
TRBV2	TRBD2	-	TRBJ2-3	TGTGCCAGCAGTGAACTAGCGGGAGTCGGTACAGATACGCAGTATTTT	CASSELAGVGTDTQYF
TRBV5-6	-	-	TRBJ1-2	TGTGCCAGCAGCCCGGTTAGCAGACAGAACTATGGCTACACCTTC	CASSPVSRQNYGYTF
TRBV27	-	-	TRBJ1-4	TGTGCCAGCAGTCAAACAGGGCCGTCCACTAATGAAAAACTGTTTTTT	CASSQTGPSTNEKLFF
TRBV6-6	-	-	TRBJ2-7	TGTGCCAGCATTCAAATCGGGGGCTACGAGCAGTACTTC	CASIQIGGYEQYF
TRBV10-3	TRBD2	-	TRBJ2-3	TGTGCCATCGCAGGACTAGCGTCTAGCACAGATACGCAGTATTTT	CAIAGLASSTDTQYF
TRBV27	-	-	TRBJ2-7	TGTGCCAGCTGGCCCGGCGGTAGCCACGAGCAGTACTTC	CASWPGGSHEQYF
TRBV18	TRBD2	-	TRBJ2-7	TGTGCCAGCTCACTGGGGGGGGAGCGCGAGCAGTACTTC	CASSLGGEREQYF
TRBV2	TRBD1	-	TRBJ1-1	TGTGCCAGCAGGGGGACAGGGGGCATTGAAGCTTTCTTT	CASRGTGGIEAFF
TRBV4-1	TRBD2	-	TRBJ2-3	TGCGCCAGCAGCCAAGCACCGGGACTAGGTGCGGATACGCAGTATTTT	CASSQAPGLGADTQYF
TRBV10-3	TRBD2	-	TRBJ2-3	TGTGCCATCAAGGGACTAGCGGACGATACGCAGTATTTT	CAIKGLADDTQYF
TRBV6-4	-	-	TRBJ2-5	TGTGCCAGCAGCCGGGACACCCGAGAGACCCAGTACTTC	CASSRDTRETQYF
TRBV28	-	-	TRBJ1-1	TGTGCCAGCAGTTTCGGAGAAAGGTCGGTTACTGAAGCTTTCTTT	CASSFGERSVTEAFF
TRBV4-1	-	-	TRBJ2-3	TGCGCCAGCAGCCAGGCAGGGACAACAAGCACAGATACGCAGTATTTT	CASSQAGTTSTDTQYF
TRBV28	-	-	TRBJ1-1	TGTGCCAGCACCGAGGGGGTAAGTGAAGCTTTCTTT	CASTEGVSEAFF
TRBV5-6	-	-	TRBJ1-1	TGTGCCAGCAGTACAGGGCTTACTGAAGCTTTCTTT	CASSTGLTEAFF
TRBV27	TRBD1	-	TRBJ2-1	TGTGCCAGCAGTGCCGGGACAGGACTGTACAATGAGCAGTTCTTC	CASSAGTGLYNEQFF
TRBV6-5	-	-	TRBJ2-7	TGTGCCAGCAGTTACTCCGGGACTCAGACCTACGAGCAGTACTTC	CASSYSGTQTYEQYF
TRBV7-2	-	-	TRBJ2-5	TGTGCCAGCAGCTTAAGCCTCCCCGGGGAGACCCAGTACTTC	CASSLSLPGETQYF
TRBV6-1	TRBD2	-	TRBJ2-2	TGTGCCAGCAGTGATAACCCGACTAGCGGGAGGGCGTGGAACACCGGGGAGCTGTTTTTT	CASSDNPTSGRAWNTGELFF
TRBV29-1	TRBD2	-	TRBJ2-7	TGCAGCGTTTTGGGGACTAACCCCTACGAGCAGTACTTC	CSVLGTNPYEQYF
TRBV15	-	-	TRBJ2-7	TGTGCCACCAGCAGAGATCGAGGAAACTACGAGCAGTACTTC	CATSRDRGNYEQYF
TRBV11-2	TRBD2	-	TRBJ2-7	TGTGCCAGCAGCCCCTATCCGGGAGGGAACTACGAGCAGTACTTC	CASSPYPGGNYEQYF